This entry lists 24 T cell receptor beta chains sequenced from one sample in a study of shared clonotypes between healthy human individuals. Here immunoSEQ multiplex PCR was the method, and the copy in TCRdb shows in-frame clones only, minus some. The sample yields some 2,100,000 clones, 90% to 97% seen once. What was sequenced was naive CD4+ T cells sorted from blood. As to subset: CD45RA+ positively selected. The receptors were gathered from a man between 18 and 29 years old in good health.

The chain has TRBV4-3 and TRBJ1-2; D is uncertain. With 3 bases removed from V and 8 bases from J, the gap between germline ends came to 10 bases. Germline V lookup: CDR1 LGHNA, CDR2 YSLEER. This CDR3 is built from 12 residues. The CDR3 DNA is TGCGCCAGCAGCCACTTAGGGATGGGCTACACCTTC. Encoded protein: CASSHLGMGYTF.

This clone was found once. V is TRBV5-6 and J is TRBJ1-6; D is ambiguous. The V gene's germline CDR1 is SGHDT and CDR2 YYEEEE. The CDR3 has 18 amino acids. V was cut by 4 bases and J by 0 bases, with 17 bases left in between. The chain's CDR3 is CASSMGFGRNSYNSPLHF. CDR3 bases: TGTGCCAGCAGCATGGGGTTTGGGCGGAACTCCTATAATTCACCCCTCCACTTT. Full variable domain (outside the CDR3, taken from reference TRBV5-6 and TRBJ1-6): DAGVTQSPTHLIKTRGQQVTLRCSPKSGHDTVSWYQQALGQGPQFIFQYYEEEERQRGNFPDRFSGHQFPNYSSELNVNALLLGDSALYLCASSMGFGRNSYNSPLHFGNGTRLTVT.

The CDR3 bases are TGTGCCTGGAGTGGAAACAGGGGCGGAAACTATGGCTACACCTTC. It encodes CAWSGNRGGNYGYTF. This chain links TRBV30 with TRBJ1-2, with 7 bases identical to TRBD1. Trimming at V came to 1 base and at J to 2 bases, leaving 7 bases not matched to a gene. CDR3 size: 15 residues. In germline, CDR1 is GTSNPN, CDR2 SVGIG (reference sequence).

The rearrangement joins TRBV5-1 to TRBJ2-2, with unresolved D. Germline values: CDR1 SGHRS, CDR2 YFSETQ. Between the trimmed V and J ends, which lost 0 bases and 4 bases, there was a span of 7 bases. The CDR3 is 14 amino acids. As DNA, the CDR3 is TGCGCCAGCAGCTTGGAGAGACCCACCGGGGAGCTGTTTTTT. Translation: CASSLERPTGELFF.

The chain couples TRBV6-5 to TRBJ2-1; D is ambiguous. V shed 2 bases and J shed 5 bases, with 4 bases lying between them. Germline V lookup: CDR1 MNHEY, CDR2 SVGAGI. The CDR3 consists of 12 residues. The CDR3 is CASSYPNNEQFF. The CDR3 bases are TGTGCCAGCAGTTACCCGAACAATGAGCAGTTCTTC.

The J gene is TRBJ1-5, the V gene TRBV19; the D gene is possibly TRBD1 (6 bases). There are 15 residues in the CDR3. Trimming left V 2 bases short and J 7 bases short, with 15 bases between. Looked up from germline, CDR1 is LNHDA and CDR2 is SQIVND (reference sequence). The CDR3 DNA is TGTGCCAGTAGTATACCAGGGGATTGGGGGCAGCCCCAGCATTTT. Protein sequence: CASSIPGDWGQPQHF.

V and J are TRBV2 and TRBJ2-3, with 10 bases that match TRBD2. This CDR3 contains 16 residues. Trimming took 1 base from V and 5 from J; bases not matched to a gene: 6. The germline V gene has CDR1 SNHLY and CDR2 FYNNEI. In DNA form, the CDR3 reads TGTGCCAGCAGTGAAGAAGTAGCGGGGGGCCAAGATACGCAGTATTTT. Protein sequence: CASSEEVAGGQDTQYF.

The chain is built from TRBV7-2 and TRBJ2-2, with D maybe TRBD1 (5 bases). This CDR3 region has 15 residues. Trimming stripped 2 bases from V and 1 base from J, with 8 bases between. Germline V CDR1 and CDR2: SGHTA, FQGNSA. CDR3 DNA sequence: TGTGCCAGCAGCTTACTCGGACAGAACACCGGGGAGCTGTTTTTT. It codes for CASSLLGQNTGELFF.

The V and J genes are TRBV6-4 and TRBJ1-1; 10 nucleotides line up with TRBD1. The CDR3 loop spans 19 amino acids. V lost 3 bases, J lost 1 base, and 14 bases stayed unmatched. Germline V gene lookup returns CDR1 MRHNA and CDR2 SNTAGT. CDR3 amino acids: CASSESGTGVDFRNTEAFF. DNA of the CDR3: TGTGCCAGCAGTGAATCCGGGACAGGGGTAGATTTTAGGAACACTGAAGCTTTCTTT.

This chain links TRBV4-1 with TRBJ2-1; TRBD1 aligns across 9 bases. Germline CDR1 and CDR2: MGHRA and YSYEKL. The CDR3 is 17 amino acids. V shed 3 bases and J 12 bases; nucleotides not matched to a gene: 18. The CDR3 protein is CASSQPRIPGQGLLQFF. Here the CDR3 DNA reads TGCGCCAGCAGCCAGCCTCGGATCCCGGGACAGGGCTTGCTGCAGTTCTTC.

The chain is built from TRBV4-1 and TRBJ2-3; D may be TRBD2 (5 bases). This CDR3 comprises 16 residues. Germline V gene sequence: CDR1 MGHRA, CDR2 YSYEKL. Deletions cut 0 bases from V and 6 bases from J, with 16 bases between. The CDR3 DNA follows: TGCGCCAGCAGCCAAGAGCCGGACTCCTTCAGGGATACGCAGTATTTT. This sequence encodes CASSQEPDSFRDTQYF.

The chain recombines TRBV7-9 with TRBJ2-7; unclear D gene. Germline-derived CDR1 and CDR2 are SEHNR and FQNEAQ (reference sequence). The CDR3 contains 16 residues. V lost 6 bases, J lost 1 base, and 19 bases lay in between. The DNA for the CDR3 is TGTGCCAGCAGTATTGTCATAGGCCCCTGGTCCTACGAGCAGTACTTC. Residues: CASSIVIGPWSYEQYF.

The gene calls are TRBV9 and TRBJ2-5; tentative D call: TRBD1 (5 bases). This CDR3 spans 14 amino acids. The V and J ends lost 4 bases and 7 bases respectively, with 17 bases between them. From germline, CDR1 is SGDLS and CDR2 YYNGEE. The CDR3: CASSPQDGQGTQYF. CDR3 nucleotide sequence: TGTGCCAGCAGCCCCCAGGACGGCCAGGGGACCCAGTACTTC.

The V call is TRBV6-5, the J call TRBJ2-2, with 7 bases matching TRBD2. This CDR3 comprises 14 residues. Germline assignment: CDR1 MNHEY and CDR2 SVGAGI. V gave up 7 bases and J gave up 3 bases; unmatched junction bases: 5. For the CDR3, the DNA is TGTGCCAGCACCCGGGGGAGGGACACCGGGGAGCTGTTTTTT. This gives the protein CASTRGRDTGELFF.

This clone has a single count. V and J are TRBV7-9 and TRBJ2-7; D uncertain. With 5 bases removed from V and 2 bases from J, the gap between germline ends came to 10 bases. From germline, CDR1 is SEHNR and CDR2 FQNEAQ (reference sequence). This CDR3 has 13 amino acids. CDR3 in amino acids: CASSLRPAYEQYF. The CDR3 DNA follows: TGTGCCAGCAGCCTCCGACCGGCCTACGAGCAGTACTTC. Drawing the rest from reference TRBV7-9 and TRBJ2-7, the complete variable domain is DTGVSQNPRHKITKRGQNVTFRCDPISEHNRLYWYRQTLGQGPEFLTYFQNEAQLEKSRLLSDRFSAERPKGSFSTLEIQRTEQGDSAMYLCASSLRPAYEQYFGPGTRLTVT.

The chain is built from TRBV5-1 and TRBJ2-5; 7 bases line up with TRBD1. V lost 4 bases to trimming and J lost 5 bases; unmatched junction nucleotides: 11. Germline-derived CDR1 and CDR2 are SGHRS and YFSETQ. This CDR3 is built from 15 residues. In DNA, the CDR3 is TGCGCCAGCAGCATTACGGGACAGTTGGTGGAGACCCAGTACTTC. As protein: CASSITGQLVETQYF.

The chain uses TRBV6-1 and TRBJ1-2, with 7 bases that match TRBD1. The germline V gene has CDR1 MNHNS and CDR2 SASEGT. V dropped 6 bases and J dropped 4; count of bases not matched to a gene: 8. This CDR3 contains 14 residues. CDR3 protein: CASSGLGTAYGYTF. The CDR3 bases are TGTGCCAGCAGCGGCTTGGGGACAGCCTATGGCTACACCTTC.

The V and J genes are TRBV5-6 and TRBJ2-2; no firm D call. Germline V CDR1 and CDR2: SGHDT, YYEEEE. The CDR3 has 14 amino acids. V lost 0 bases and J 7 bases, leaving 10 bases between the germline ends. CDR3 sequence (DNA): TGTGCCAGCAGCTTGGCCGGCGACGTCGGGGAGCTGTTTTTT. It yields the protein CASSLAGDVGELFF.

The V and J genes are TRBV30 and TRBJ2-7; 7 nucleotides align to TRBD2. The germline gives CDR1 GTSNPN, CDR2 SVGIG (reference sequence). This CDR3 region has 12 residues. V gave up 5 bases and J gave up 3 bases; unmatched junction bases: 4. The CDR3 DNA sequence: TGTGCCTGGGGCCCGGGGGGCTACGAGCAGTACTTC. Encoded protein: CAWGPGGYEQYF.

The gene calls are TRBV11-2 and TRBJ1-5; a possible D gene is TRBD1 (5 bases). From germline, CDR1 is SGHAT and CDR2 FQNNGV. CDR3 length equals 16 residues. V was cut by 5 bases and J by 4 bases, with 18 bases left in between. CDR3 in DNA: TGTGCCAGCAGCAGAAGGGAAGGGGCGGGAAATCAGCCCCAGCATTTT. Translation gives CASSRREGAGNQPQHF.

The rearrangement joins TRBV18 to TRBJ2-7; 9 bases line up with TRBD1. CDR3 size: 16 residues. With V trimmed by 3 bases and J by 5 bases, 11 bases remained unmatched. Germline CDR1 is KGHSH and CDR2 is LQKENI. The CDR3 spells CASSPPTGGQKDEQYF. In DNA, the CDR3 is TGTGCCAGCTCACCCCCGACAGGGGGGCAAAAGGACGAGCAGTACTTC.

The V and J genes are TRBV27 and TRBJ2-7; 13 bases are a match to TRBD2. Per the germline V gene, CDR1 is MNHEY and CDR2 is SMNVEV (reference sequence). The CDR3 loop spans 17 amino acids. V gave up 6 bases and J gave up 2 bases; unmatched junction bases: 10. The CDR3 loop reads CASRQTSGGSSTYEQYF. Written as DNA, the CDR3 is TGTGCCAGCAGGCAGACTAGCGGGGGGTCCTCTACCTACGAGCAGTACTTC.

The rearrangement joins TRBV10-3 to TRBJ2-3; TRBD2 agrees at 11 bases. The CDR3 length is 18 residues. Germline CDR1 is ENHRY and CDR2 is SYGVKD. Trimming cost V 3 bases and J 6 bases; bases outside gene matches: 14. The CDR3: CAISDRTLAGAPLDTQYF. The CDR3 bases are TGTGCCATCAGTGACAGAACACTAGCGGGGGCCCCCTTGGATACGCAGTATTTT.

Regarding this clone: Different DNA sequences within this sample yield the same CDR3. CDR3 sequence (DNA): TGTGCCAGCAGCCCGGAAGGTAGCGGATCCTACGAGCAGTACTTC. Protein: CASSPEGSGSYEQYF. J is TRBJ2-7 and V is TRBV28, with D possibly being TRBD2 (6 bases). Germline values: CDR1 MDHEN, CDR2 SYDVKM. The CDR3 sequence is 15 residues long. Deletions cut 6 bases from V and 1 base from J, with 16 bases between.